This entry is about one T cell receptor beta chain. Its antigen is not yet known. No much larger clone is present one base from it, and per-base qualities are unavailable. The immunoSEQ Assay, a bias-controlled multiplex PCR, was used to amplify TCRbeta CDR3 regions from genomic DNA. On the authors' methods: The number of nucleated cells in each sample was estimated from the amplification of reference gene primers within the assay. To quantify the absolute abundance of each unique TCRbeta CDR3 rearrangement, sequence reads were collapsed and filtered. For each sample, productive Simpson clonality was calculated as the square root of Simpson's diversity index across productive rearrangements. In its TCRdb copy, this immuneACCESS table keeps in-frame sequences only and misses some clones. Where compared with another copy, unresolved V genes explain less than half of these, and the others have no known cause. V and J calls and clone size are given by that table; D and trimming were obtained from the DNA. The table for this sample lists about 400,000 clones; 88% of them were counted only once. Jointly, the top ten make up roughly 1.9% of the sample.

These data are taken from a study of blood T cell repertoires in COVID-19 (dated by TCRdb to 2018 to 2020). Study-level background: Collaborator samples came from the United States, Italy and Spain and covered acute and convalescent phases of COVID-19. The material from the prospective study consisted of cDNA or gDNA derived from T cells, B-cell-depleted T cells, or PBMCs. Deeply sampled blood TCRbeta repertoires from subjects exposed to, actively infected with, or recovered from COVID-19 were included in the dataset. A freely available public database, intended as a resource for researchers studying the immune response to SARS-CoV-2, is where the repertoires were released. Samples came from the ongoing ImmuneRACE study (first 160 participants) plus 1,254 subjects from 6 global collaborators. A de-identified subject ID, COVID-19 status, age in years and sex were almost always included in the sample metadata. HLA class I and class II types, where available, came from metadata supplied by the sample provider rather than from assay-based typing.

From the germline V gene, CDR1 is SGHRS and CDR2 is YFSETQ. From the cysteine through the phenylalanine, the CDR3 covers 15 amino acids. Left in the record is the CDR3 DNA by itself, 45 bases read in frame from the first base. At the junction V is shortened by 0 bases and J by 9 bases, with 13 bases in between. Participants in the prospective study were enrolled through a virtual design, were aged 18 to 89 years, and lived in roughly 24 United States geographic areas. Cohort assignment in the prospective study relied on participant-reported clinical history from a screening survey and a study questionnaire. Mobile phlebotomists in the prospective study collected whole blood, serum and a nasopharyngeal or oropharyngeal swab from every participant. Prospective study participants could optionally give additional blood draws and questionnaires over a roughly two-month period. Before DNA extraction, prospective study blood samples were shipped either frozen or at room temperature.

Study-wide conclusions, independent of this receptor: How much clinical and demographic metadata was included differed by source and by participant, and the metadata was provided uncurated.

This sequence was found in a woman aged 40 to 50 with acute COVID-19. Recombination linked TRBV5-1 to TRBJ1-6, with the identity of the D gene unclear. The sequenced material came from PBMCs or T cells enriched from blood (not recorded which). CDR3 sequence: CASSLGGFNSSPLHF. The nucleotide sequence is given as TGCGCCAGCAGCTTGGGAGGGTTTAATTCTTCACCCCTCCACTTT.